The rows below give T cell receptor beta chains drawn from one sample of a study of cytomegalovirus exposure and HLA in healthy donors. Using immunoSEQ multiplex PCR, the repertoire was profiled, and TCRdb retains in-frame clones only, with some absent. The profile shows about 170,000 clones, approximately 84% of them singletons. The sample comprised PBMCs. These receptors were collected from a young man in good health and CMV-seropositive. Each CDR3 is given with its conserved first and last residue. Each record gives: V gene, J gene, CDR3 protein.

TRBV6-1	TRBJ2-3	CASSDRQKDTQYF
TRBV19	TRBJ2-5	CASSISWRGQETQYF
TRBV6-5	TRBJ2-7	CASREGTSYEQYF
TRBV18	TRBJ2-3	CASSPLGGPGDTQYF
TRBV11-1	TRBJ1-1	CASSLSPMYTRQGNTEAFF
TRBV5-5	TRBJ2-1	CASSFRIGGGSRNEQFF
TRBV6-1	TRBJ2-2	CASSKAGTGTGELFF
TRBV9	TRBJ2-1	CASSPTSGGAFNEQFF
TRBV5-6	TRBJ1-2	CASSRRGSNYGYTF
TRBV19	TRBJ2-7	CASTVAAGSYEQYF
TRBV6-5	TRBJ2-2	CASSPAGLNTGELFF
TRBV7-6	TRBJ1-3	CASNSGRGNTIYF
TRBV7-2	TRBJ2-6	CASSLAASGANGLTF
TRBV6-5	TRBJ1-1	CASSYSPVRGTEAFF
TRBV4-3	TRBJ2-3	CASSPWAGETDTQYF
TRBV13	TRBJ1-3	CASSLGTGGISSGNTIYF
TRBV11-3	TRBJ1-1	CASSFDLGGEAFF
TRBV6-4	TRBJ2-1	CASSYSTGGPNEQFF
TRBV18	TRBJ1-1	CASSPRTGGLNTEAFF
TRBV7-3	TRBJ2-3	CASSQGLAGAGDTQYF
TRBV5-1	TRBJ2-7	CASSLGLDRAGGYEQYF
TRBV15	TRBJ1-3	CATSSGGTAPGNTIYF
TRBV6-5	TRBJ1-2	CASSALGGENYGYTF
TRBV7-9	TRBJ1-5	CASSVDLDWAQHF
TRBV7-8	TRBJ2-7	CASSLGARAYEQYF
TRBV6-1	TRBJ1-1	CASGPKGDTEAFF
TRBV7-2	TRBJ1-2	CASSYQGPYGYTF
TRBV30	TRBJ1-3	CAWSASYQGGAGNTIYF
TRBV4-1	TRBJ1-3	CASSRAGLTLKGNTIYF
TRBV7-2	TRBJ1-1	CASSFPGGGDRGAFF
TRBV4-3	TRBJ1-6	CASSQDIPSPLHF